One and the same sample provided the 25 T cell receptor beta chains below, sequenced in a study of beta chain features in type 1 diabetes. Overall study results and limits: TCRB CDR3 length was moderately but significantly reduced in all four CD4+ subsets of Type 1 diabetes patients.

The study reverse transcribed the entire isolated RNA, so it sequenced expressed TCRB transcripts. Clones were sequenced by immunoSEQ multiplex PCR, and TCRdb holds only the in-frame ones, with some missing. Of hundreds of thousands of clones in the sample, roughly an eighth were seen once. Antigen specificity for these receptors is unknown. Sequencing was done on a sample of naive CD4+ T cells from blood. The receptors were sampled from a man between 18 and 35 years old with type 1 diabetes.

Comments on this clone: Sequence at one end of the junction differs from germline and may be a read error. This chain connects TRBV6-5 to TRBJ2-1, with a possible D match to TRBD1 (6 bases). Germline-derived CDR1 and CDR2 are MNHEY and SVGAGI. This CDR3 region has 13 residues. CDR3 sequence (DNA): TGTGCCAGCAGTTACGACAGGACAAACTCAAGGGTCTTC. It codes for CASSYDRTNSRVF.

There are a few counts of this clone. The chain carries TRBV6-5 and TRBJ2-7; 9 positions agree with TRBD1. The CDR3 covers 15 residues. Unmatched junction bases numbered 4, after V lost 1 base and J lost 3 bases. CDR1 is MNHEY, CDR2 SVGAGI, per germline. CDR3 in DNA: TGTGCCAGCAGTTACTTCACAGGGGGCATCTACGAGCAGTACTTC. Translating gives CASSYFTGGIYEQYF.

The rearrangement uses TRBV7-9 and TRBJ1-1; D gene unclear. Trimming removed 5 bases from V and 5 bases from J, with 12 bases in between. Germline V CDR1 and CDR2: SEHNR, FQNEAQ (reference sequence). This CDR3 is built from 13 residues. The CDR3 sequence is CASSTQRETEAFF. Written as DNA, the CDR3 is TGTGCCAGCAGCACTCAAAGGGAGACTGAAGCTTTCTTT.

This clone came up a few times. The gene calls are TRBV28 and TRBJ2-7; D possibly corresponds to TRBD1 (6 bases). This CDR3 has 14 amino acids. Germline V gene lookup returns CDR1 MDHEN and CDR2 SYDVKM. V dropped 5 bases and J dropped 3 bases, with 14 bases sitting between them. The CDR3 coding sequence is TGTGCCAGCAGTCTACCGGGACAAAGCTACGAGCAGTACTTC. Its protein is CASSLPGQSYEQYF.

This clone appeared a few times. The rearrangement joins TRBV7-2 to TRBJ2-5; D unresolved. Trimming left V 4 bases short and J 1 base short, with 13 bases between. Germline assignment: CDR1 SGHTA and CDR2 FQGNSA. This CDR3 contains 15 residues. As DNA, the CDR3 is TGTGCCAGCAGCTCCCTTGCTGCCGGCCAAGAGACCCAGTACTTC. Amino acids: CASSSLAAGQETQYF.

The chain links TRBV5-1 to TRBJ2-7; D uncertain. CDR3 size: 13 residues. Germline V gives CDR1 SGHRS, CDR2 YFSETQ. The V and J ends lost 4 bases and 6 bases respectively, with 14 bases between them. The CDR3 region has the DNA TGCGCCAGCAGCCTTGGTTCGGTTTCCGAGCAGTACTTC. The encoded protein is CASSLGSVSEQYF.

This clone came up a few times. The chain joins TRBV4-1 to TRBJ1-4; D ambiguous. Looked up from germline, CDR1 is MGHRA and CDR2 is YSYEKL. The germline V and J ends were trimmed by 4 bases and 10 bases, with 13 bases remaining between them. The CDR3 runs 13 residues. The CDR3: CASSPSLAGKLFF. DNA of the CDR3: TGCGCCAGCAGCCCTTCTCTTGCGGGAAAACTGTTTTTT.

The CDR3, as DNA: TGTGCCTGGAGTGTAGGCGTGAATAGCGGCTACGAGCAGTACTTC. This encodes CAWSVGVNSGYEQYF. V usage is TRBV30 and J usage is TRBJ2-7, with TRBD2 as a possible D gene (6 bases). This CDR3 region has 15 residues. Per germline, CDR1 GTSNPN and CDR2 SVGIG (reference sequence). Deletions cut 0 bases from V and 3 bases from J, with 15 bases between.

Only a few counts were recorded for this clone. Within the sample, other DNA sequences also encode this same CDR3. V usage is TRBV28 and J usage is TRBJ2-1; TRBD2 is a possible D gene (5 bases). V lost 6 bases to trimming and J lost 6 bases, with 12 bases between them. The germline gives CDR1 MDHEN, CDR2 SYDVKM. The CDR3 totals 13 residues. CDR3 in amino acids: CASSLGLGNEQFF. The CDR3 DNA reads TGTGCCAGCAGCTTAGGACTCGGCAATGAGCAGTTCTTC.

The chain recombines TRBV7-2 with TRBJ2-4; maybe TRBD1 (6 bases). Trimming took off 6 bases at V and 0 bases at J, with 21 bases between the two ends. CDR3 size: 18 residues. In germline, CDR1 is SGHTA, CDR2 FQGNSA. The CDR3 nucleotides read TGTGCCAGCAGTAGTAACAGGGCTCACCGGGTAGCCAAAAACATTCAGTACTTC. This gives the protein CASSSNRAHRVAKNIQYF.

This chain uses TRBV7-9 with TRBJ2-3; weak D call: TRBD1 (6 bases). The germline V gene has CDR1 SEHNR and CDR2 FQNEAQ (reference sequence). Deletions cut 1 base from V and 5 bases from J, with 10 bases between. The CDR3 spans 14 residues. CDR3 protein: CASSLEGQLDTQYF. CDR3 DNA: TGTGCCAGCAGCTTAGAGGGACAATTAGATACGCAGTATTTT.

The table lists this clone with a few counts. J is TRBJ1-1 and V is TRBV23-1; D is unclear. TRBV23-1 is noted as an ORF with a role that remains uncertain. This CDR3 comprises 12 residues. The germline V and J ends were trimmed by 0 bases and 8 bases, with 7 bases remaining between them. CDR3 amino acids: CASSQSWVEAFF. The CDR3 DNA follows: TGCGCCAGCAGTCAATCGTGGGTAGAAGCTTTCTTT.

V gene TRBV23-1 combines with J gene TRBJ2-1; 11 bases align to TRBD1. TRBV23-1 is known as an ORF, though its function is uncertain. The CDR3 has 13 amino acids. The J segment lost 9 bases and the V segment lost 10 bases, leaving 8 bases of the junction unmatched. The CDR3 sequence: CAILGQGACEQFF. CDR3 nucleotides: TGCGCCATTCTAGGACAGGGGGCGTGTGAGCAGTTCTTC.

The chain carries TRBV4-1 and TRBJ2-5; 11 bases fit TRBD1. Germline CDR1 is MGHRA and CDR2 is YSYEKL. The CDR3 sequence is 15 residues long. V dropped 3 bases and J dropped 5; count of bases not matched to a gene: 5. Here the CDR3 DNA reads TGCGCCAGCAGCCAGGCGGACAGGGGGCGGGAGACCCAGTACTTC. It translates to CASSQADRGRETQYF.

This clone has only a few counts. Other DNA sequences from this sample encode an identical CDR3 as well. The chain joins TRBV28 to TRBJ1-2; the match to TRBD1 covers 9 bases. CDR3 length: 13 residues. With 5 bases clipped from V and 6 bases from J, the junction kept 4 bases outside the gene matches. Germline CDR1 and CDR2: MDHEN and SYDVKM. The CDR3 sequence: CASSPGQGDGYTF. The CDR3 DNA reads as TGTGCCAGCAGTCCGGGACAGGGAGATGGCTACACCTTC.

CDR3 amino acids: CASSQDKATSGGHNEQFF. Written as DNA, the CDR3 is TGCGCCAGCAGCCAAGATAAGGCGACTAGCGGGGGTCACAATGAGCAGTTCTTC. The rearrangement uses TRBV4-1 and TRBJ2-1, with 12 bases that match TRBD2. The ends lost 0 bases at V and 5 bases at J; junction bases unmatched: 8. The CDR3 covers 18 residues. Germline V lookup: CDR1 MGHRA, CDR2 YSYEKL.

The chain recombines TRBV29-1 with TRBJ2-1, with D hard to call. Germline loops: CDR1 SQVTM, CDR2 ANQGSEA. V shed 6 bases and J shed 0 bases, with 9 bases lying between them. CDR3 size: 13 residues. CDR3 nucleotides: TGCAGCGTAGCCCCGGGCTCCTACAATGAGCAGTTCTTC. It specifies CSVAPGSYNEQFF.

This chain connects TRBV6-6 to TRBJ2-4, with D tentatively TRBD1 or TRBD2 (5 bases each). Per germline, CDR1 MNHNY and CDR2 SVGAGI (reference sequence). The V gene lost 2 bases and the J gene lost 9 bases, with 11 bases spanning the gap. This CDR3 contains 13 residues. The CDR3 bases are TGTGCCAGCAGTTACGTGGGGACCGGCATTCAGTACTTC. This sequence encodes CASSYVGTGIQYF.

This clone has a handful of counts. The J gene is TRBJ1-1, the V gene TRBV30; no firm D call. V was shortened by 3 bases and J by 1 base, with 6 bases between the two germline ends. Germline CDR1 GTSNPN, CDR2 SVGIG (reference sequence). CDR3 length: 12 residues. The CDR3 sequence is CAWRRENTEAFF. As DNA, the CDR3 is TGTGCCTGGAGAAGGGAGAACACTGAAGCTTTCTTT.

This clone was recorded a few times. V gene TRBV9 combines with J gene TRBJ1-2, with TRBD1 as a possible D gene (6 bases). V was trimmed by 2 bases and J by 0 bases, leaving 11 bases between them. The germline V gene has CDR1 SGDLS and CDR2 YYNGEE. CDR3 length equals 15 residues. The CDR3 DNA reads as TGTGCCAGCAGCGTTGGGGGCAGGACTAACTATGGCTACACCTTC. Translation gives CASSVGGRTNYGYTF.

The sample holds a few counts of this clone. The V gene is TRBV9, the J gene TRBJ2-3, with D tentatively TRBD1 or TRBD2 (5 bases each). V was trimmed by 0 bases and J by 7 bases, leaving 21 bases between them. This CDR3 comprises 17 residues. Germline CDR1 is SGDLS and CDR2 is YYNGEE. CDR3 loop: CASSVGIGARSGYTQYF. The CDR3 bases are TGTGCCAGCAGCGTAGGGATCGGGGCTAGATCCGGTTATACGCAGTATTTT.

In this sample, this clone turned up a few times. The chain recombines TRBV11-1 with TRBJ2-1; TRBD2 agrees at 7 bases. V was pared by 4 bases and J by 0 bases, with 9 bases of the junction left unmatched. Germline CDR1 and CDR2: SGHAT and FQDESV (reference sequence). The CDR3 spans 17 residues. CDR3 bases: TGTGCCAGCAGCTCGTATACTGGCGGGAGCTCCTACAATGAGCAGTTCTTC. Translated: CASSSYTGGSSYNEQFF.

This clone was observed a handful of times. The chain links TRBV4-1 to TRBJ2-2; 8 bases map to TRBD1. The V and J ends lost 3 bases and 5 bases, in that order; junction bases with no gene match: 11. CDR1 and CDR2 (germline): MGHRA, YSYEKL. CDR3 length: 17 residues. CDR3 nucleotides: TGCGCCAGCAGCCACCTCCTTGGACAGGGTGGAACCGGGGAGCTGTTTTTT. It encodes CASSHLLGQGGTGELFF.

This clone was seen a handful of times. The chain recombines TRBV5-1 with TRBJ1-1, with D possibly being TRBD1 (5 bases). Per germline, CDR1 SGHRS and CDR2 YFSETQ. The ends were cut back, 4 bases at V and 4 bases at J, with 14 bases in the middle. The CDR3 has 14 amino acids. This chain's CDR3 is CASSPEPQGTEAFF. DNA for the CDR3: TGCGCCAGCAGCCCGGAACCCCAGGGCACTGAAGCTTTCTTT.

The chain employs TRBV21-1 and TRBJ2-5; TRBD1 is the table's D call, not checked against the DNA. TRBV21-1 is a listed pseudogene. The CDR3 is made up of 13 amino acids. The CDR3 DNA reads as TGTGCCAGCAGCCCAGGGATTACAGAGACCCAGTACTTC. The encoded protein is CASSPGITETQYF.